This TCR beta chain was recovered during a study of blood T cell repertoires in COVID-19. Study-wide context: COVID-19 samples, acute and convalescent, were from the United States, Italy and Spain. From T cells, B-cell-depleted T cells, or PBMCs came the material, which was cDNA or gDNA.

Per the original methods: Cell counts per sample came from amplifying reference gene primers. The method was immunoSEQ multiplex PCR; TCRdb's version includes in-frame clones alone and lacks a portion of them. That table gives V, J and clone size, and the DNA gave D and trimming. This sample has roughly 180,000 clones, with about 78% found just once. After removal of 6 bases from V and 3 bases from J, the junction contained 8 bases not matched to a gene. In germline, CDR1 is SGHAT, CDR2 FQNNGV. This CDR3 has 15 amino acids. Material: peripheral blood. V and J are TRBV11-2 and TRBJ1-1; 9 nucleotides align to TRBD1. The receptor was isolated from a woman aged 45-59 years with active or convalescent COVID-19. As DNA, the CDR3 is TGTGCCAGCAGGCAAGGGACAGGGAGGTACACTGAAGCTTTCTTT. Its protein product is CASRQGTGRYTEAFF.